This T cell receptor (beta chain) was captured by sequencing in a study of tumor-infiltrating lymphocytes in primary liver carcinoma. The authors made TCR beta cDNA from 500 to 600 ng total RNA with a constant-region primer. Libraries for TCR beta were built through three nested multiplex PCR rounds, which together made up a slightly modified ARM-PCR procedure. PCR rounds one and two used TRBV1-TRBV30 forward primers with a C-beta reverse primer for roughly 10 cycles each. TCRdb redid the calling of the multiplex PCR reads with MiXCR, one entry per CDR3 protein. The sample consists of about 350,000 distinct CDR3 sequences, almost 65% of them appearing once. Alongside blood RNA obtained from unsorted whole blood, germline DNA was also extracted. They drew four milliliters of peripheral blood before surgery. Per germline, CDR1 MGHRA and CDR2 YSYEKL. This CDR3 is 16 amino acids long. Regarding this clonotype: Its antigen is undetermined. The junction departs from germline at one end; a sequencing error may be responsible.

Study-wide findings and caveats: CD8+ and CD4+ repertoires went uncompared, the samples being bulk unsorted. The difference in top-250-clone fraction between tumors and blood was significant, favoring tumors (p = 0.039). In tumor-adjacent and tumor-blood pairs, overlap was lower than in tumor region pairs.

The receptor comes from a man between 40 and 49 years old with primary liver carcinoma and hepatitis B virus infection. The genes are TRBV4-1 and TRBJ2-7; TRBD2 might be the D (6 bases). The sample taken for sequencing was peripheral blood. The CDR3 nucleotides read TGCGCCGGCAGCCAAGTCGGGCGGGAAGACTCCTACGAGCAGTACTTT. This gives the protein CAGSQVGREDSYEQYF.